The 9 T cell receptor beta chains below were found in one sample sequenced in a study of blood T cell repertoires in COVID-19. Data came from immunoSEQ multiplex PCR; TCRdb stores just in-frame clones and leaves some out. This table holds around 99,000 clones, 89% found once. The sequencing input was peripheral blood. The receptors stem from a man in his forties with active or convalescent COVID-19.

This clone has just one count. In DNA, the CDR3 is TGTGCCAGCTCACCGAATCAAGGGGCCGGCTCTGGAAACACCATATATTTT. This gives the protein CASSPNQGAGSGNTIYF. The V gene is TRBV18, the J gene TRBJ1-3, with a possible D match to TRBD1 (5 bases). This CDR3 has 17 residues. V gave up 3 bases and J gave up 0 bases, with 15 bases separating them. Germline CDR1 is KGHSH and CDR2 is LQKENI. The full variable domain, rest sourced from reference TRBV18 and TRBJ1-3, is NAGVMQNPRHLVRRRGQEARLRCSPMKGHSHVYWYRQLPEEGLKFMVYLQKENIIDESGMPKERFSAEFPKEGPSILRIQQVVRGDSAAYFCASSPNQGAGSGNTIYFGEGSWLTVV.

The chain has TRBV18 and TRBJ1-6, with TRBD1 matching over 7 bases. J was trimmed by 10 bases and V by 3 bases; bases with no gene match: 3. The CDR3 consists of 13 residues. Germline-derived CDR1 and CDR2 are KGHSH and LQKENI. The CDR3 DNA reads as TGTGCCAGCTCACCTTCCAGGGGGTCACCCCTCCACTTT. Its translation is CASSPSRGSPLHF.

V usage is TRBV27 and J usage is TRBJ2-1, with 9 bases fitting TRBD2. The CDR3 runs 17 residues. The germline V gene has CDR1 MNHEY and CDR2 SMNVEV (reference sequence). V lost 5 bases and J lost 0; bases outside the gene matches: 8. CDR3 DNA sequence: TGTGCCAGCAGTCTGGAGACTAGCGGTAGCTCCTACAATGAGCAGTTCTTC. Encoded protein: CASSLETSGSSYNEQFF.

The gene calls are TRBV19 and TRBJ2-7; 12 bases match TRBD2. The germline CDR1 and CDR2 sequences are LNHDA and SQIVND (reference sequence). CDR3 length: 19 residues. V lost 4 bases and J lost 0; bases outside the gene matches: 13. The CDR3 coding sequence is TGTGCCAGTAGTAGGGGACTAGCGGGCGCCCGAACAAGCTCCTACGAGCAGTACTTC. This gives the protein CASSRGLAGARTSSYEQYF.

V and J are TRBV6-5 and TRBJ1-1; TRBD1 is a possible D gene (5 bases). CDR1 is MNHEY and CDR2 is SVGAGI in the germline V gene. This CDR3 is built from 14 residues. Between the trimmed V and J ends, which lost 1 base and 3 bases, there was a span of 9 bases. In DNA form, the CDR3 reads TGTGCCAGCAGTTACTGGGGGGGGGACACTGAAGCTTTCTTT. Its translation: CASSYWGGDTEAFF.

The rearrangement uses TRBV24-1 and TRBJ2-1; 8 positions agree with TRBD2. CDR3 length: 13 residues. V trimming: 4 bases; J trimming: 12 bases; junction bases outside the gene matches: 7. Germline CDR1 and CDR2: KGHDR and SFDVKD. The CDR3, as DNA: TGTGCCACCAGTGAGAGTACCGGACTAGCGCAGTTCTTC. This sequence encodes CATSESTGLAQFF.

For the CDR3, the DNA is TGTGCCAGCAGCCCACCGGGACAGGGGGGTGAAAAACTGTTTTTT. The encoded protein is CASSPPGQGGEKLFF. V and J are TRBV11-2 and TRBJ1-4; 11 bases agree with TRBD1. Looked up from germline, CDR1 is SGHAT and CDR2 is FQNNGV. V dropped 5 bases and J dropped 7; count of bases not matched to a gene: 6. The CDR3 contains 15 residues.

The CDR3 protein is CAWNEAGARSYNEQFF. The CDR3 DNA follows: TGTGCCTGGAACGAAGCGGGAGCGAGGTCCTACAATGAGCAGTTCTTC. The genes are TRBV30 and TRBJ2-1; 8 bases fit TRBD2. Looked up from germline, CDR1 is GTSNPN and CDR2 is SVGIG (reference sequence). The CDR3 totals 16 residues. J gave up 1 base and V 4 bases, and 9 bases lay outside the gene matches.

The V call is TRBV6-4, the J call TRBJ2-1; 8 bases match TRBD2. V was clipped by 3 bases and J by 0 bases; unmatched bases: 7. Germline V gene sequence: CDR1 MRHNA, CDR2 SNTAGT. The CDR3 is 17 amino acids. CDR3 protein: CASSELAGLSSYNEQFF. The CDR3 DNA is TGTGCCAGCAGTGAGCTAGCGGGTCTTAGCTCCTACAATGAGCAGTTCTTC.